Each of the 24 T cell receptor beta chains below was sequenced from the same sample in a study of shared clonotypes between healthy human individuals. Only in-frame clones appear in the TCRdb table, and some are missing; sequencing was by immunoSEQ multiplex PCR. The data contain 1.6 million or so clones, 95% to 97% of them singletons. Sequenced: naive CD4+ T cells sorted from blood. Subset described: CD45RA+ positively selected. These receptors came from a man aged 25-40 years in good health.

About this clone itself: This sample includes further DNA sequences coding for the same CDR3. This chain uses TRBV19 with TRBJ2-7; D uncertain. CDR1 and CDR2 from the germline V gene are LNHDA and SQIVND (reference sequence). CDR3 length: 13 amino acids. Trimming took 1 base from V and 1 from J, leaving 5 bases between them. The CDR3 region is CASSIGESYEQYF. The DNA of the CDR3 is TGTGCCAGTAGTATAGGGGAATCCTACGAGCAGTACTTC.

The genes are TRBV28 and TRBJ1-1, with TRBD1 matching over 7 bases. J gave up 4 bases and V 6 bases, and 8 bases lay outside the gene matches. The CDR3 sequence is 14 residues long. Germline values: CDR1 MDHEN, CDR2 SYDVKM. The CDR3 sequence: CASSLGGVSTEAFF. CDR3 sequence (DNA): TGTGCCAGCAGCCTAGGGGGCGTGAGCACTGAAGCTTTCTTT.

This chain joins TRBV12-2 and TRBJ1-2. TRBV12-2 constitutes a pseudogene. CDR3 size: 12 residues. CDR3 protein: CASRLGDYGYTF. The DNA of the CDR3 is TGTGCAAGTCGCCTAGGGGACTATGGCTACACCTTC.

The chain recombines TRBV10-1 with TRBJ2-1, with TRBD2 matching 9 bases. The CDR3 sequence is 15 residues long. The V and J ends lost 10 bases and 10 bases, in that order; junction bases with no gene match: 17. Germline V CDR1 and CDR2: WNHNN, SYGVQD (reference sequence). The CDR3 loop reads CATNSGGSGRNEQFF. CDR3 in DNA: TGCGCCACAAACTCAGGGGGTAGCGGGAGAAACGAGCAGTTCTTC.

As concerns this clone: Additional DNA sequences in this sample encode the identical CDR3. J is TRBJ2-7 and V is TRBV9, with D perhaps matching TRBD1 or TRBD2 (6 bases each). Germline-derived CDR1 and CDR2 are SGDLS and YYNGEE. The V gene lost 3 bases and the J gene lost 0 bases, with 10 bases spanning the gap. CDR3 size: 14 residues. The CDR3 DNA sequence: TGTGCCAGCAGCGGGGGGGCGAGCTCCTACGAGCAGTACTTC. This gives the protein CASSGGASSYEQYF.

The gene calls are TRBV6-5 and TRBJ2-7; the match to TRBD2 covers 9 bases. With 10 bases clipped from V and 6 bases from J, the junction kept 13 bases outside the gene matches. Germline CDR1 reads MNHEY; CDR2 reads SVGAGI. This CDR3 has 14 amino acids. The CDR3 nucleotides are TGTGCCACCAGGGGGGGGCTAGCGGGACGCGAGCAGTACTTC. Translating gives CATRGGLAGREQYF.

This rearrangement joins TRBV28 to TRBJ2-1; 8 bases line up with TRBD1. From germline, CDR1 is MDHEN and CDR2 SYDVKM. The CDR3 sequence is 16 residues long. Trimming at V came to 6 bases and at J to 4 bases, leaving 11 bases not matched to a gene. CDR3: CASRPTTGDEYNEQFF. The CDR3 coding sequence is TGTGCCAGCAGGCCTACGACAGGGGACGAGTACAATGAGCAGTTCTTC.

The chain carries TRBV19 and TRBJ1-1, with 7 bases that match TRBD1. Germline CDR1 is LNHDA and CDR2 is SQIVND (reference sequence). Trimming removed 10 bases from V and 6 bases from J; junction bases left unmatched: 11. The CDR3 spans 13 residues. The CDR3 DNA reads TGTGCCAACCCTTCAGGGGGATGCCCTGAAGCTTTCTTT. Its translation is CANPSGGCPEAFF.

The chain has TRBV13 and TRBJ2-7; 8 positions match TRBD2. This CDR3 is 14 amino acids long. The ends lost 5 bases at V and 7 bases at J; junction bases unmatched: 10. The germline V gene has CDR1 PRHDT and CDR2 FYEKMQ (reference sequence). CDR3 loop: CASSPLAGRGEQYF. The CDR3 DNA sequence: TGTGCCAGCAGCCCCCTAGCGGGCCGGGGGGAGCAGTACTTC. The variable domain in full, with the rest retrieved from reference TRBV13 and TRBJ2-7, is AAGVIQSPRHLIKEKRETATLKCYPIPRHDTVYWYQQGPGQDPQFLISFYEKMQSDKGSIPDRFSAQQFSDYHSELNMSSLELGDSALYFCASSPLAGRGEQYFGPGTRLTVT.

This clone was observed a few times. CDR3 DNA sequence: TGCGCCAGCAGCCTTGGTGGCAGTTCCTCAGAGCAGTACTTC. Its translation is CASSLGGSSSEQYF. The chain links TRBV5-1 to TRBJ2-7; D is ambiguous. This CDR3 has 14 amino acids. CDR1 is SGHRS, CDR2 YFSETQ, per germline. The V gene lost 4 bases and the J gene lost 7 bases, with 18 bases spanning the gap.

This chain links TRBV28 with TRBJ2-3; D ambiguous. V shed 5 bases and J shed 7 bases, with 7 bases lying between them. The CDR3 sequence is 11 residues long. Per germline, CDR1 MDHEN and CDR2 SYDVKM. This chain's CDR3 is CASSLQNTQYF. DNA for the CDR3: TGTGCCAGCAGTCTCCAAAATACGCAGTATTTT.

This rearrangement joins TRBV19 to TRBJ2-2; the D gene is possibly TRBD1 (6 bases). The CDR3 contains 16 residues. Trimming took 5 bases from V and 5 from J, leaving 18 bases between them. CDR1 is LNHDA, CDR2 SQIVND, per germline (reference sequence). The CDR3, as DNA: TGTGCCAGTAGTCTACAGGGCGGAGGAAAAACCGGGGAGCTGTTTTTT. This translates into CASSLQGGGKTGELFF.

The chain uses TRBV7-2 and TRBJ2-4; 7 bases are a match to TRBD2. After removal of 5 bases from V and 1 base from J, the junction contained 8 bases not matched to a gene. Germline CDR1 and CDR2: SGHTA and FQGNSA. The CDR3 extends over 16 amino acids. The CDR3 DNA sequence: TGTGCCAGCAGCCCGCGGGAGAGGTCGGCCAAAAACATTCAGTACTTC. Translated: CASSPRERSAKNIQYF.

This sequence joins TRBV6-4 and TRBJ2-1; D not certain. Germline loops: CDR1 MRHNA, CDR2 SNTAGT. The CDR3 sequence is 13 residues long. Deletions cut 2 bases from V and 7 bases from J, with 9 bases between. The CDR3 here is CASSDGAQNEQFF. Here the CDR3 DNA reads TGTGCCAGCAGTGACGGAGCTCAAAATGAGCAGTTCTTC.

The chain carries TRBV2 and TRBJ1-4, with TRBD1 as a possible D gene (5 bases). The CDR3 consists of 17 residues. V lost 3 bases and J 7 bases, leaving 21 bases between the germline ends. Per the germline V gene, CDR1 is SNHLY and CDR2 is FYNNEI. CDR3 sequence reads: CASSDLVVAGRSEKLFF. In DNA form, the CDR3 reads TGTGCCAGCAGTGATCTCGTCGTGGCAGGGAGGAGTGAAAAACTGTTTTTT.

A single count supports this clone. V and J are TRBV28 and TRBJ1-3; tentatively, D is TRBD1 (5 bases). V lost 9 bases and J lost 0, with 12 bases in between. CDR1 MDHEN and CDR2 SYDVKM come from the germline V gene. CDR3 length: 14 residues. DNA for the CDR3: TGTGCCAGTAGTGGGACTATCTCTGGAAACACCATATATTTT. Translating it yields CASSGTISGNTIYF.

The chain has TRBV18 and TRBJ2-5; 9 bases fit TRBD2. Germline CDR1 is KGHSH and CDR2 is LQKENI. This CDR3 is 16 amino acids long. The V gene end was trimmed by 3 bases and the J gene end by 6 bases; junction bases not matched to a gene: 11. CDR3 amino acids: CASSPNTGLAIKTQYF. DNA of the CDR3: TGTGCCAGCTCACCGAATACGGGACTAGCTATCAAGACCCAGTACTTC.

The rearrangement uses TRBV10-3 and TRBJ2-1, with 10 bases identical to TRBD2. The CDR3 totals 18 residues. The trim removed 3 bases at V and 9 bases at J, leaving 17 bases unmatched. CDR1 and CDR2 from the germline V gene are ENHRY and SYGVKD. The CDR3 spells CAISDPRGIAGGSSEQFF. The CDR3 DNA is TGTGCCATCAGTGATCCTCGGGGGATAGCGGGAGGTTCTTCTGAGCAGTTCTTC.

The chain employs TRBV7-2 and TRBJ2-1; 9 nucleotides align to TRBD2. The CDR3 has 16 amino acids. Germline V gives CDR1 SGHTA, CDR2 FQGNSA. V was pared by 5 bases and J by 6 bases, with 11 bases of the junction left unmatched. This CDR3 reads CASSPFALAGINEQFF. DNA for the CDR3: TGTGCCAGCAGCCCCTTTGCGCTAGCGGGAATCAATGAGCAGTTCTTC.

This rearrangement joins TRBV11-3 to TRBJ2-1; D is uncertain. The germline V gene has CDR1 SGHNT and CDR2 YENEEA. Between the trimmed V and J ends, which lost 0 bases and 10 bases, there was a span of 7 bases. This CDR3 region has 12 residues. The CDR3 sequence is CASSLDGSEQFF. Written as DNA, the CDR3 is TGTGCCAGCAGCTTAGATGGCAGCGAGCAGTTCTTC.

The gene calls are TRBV13 and TRBJ2-7, with D perhaps matching TRBD1 (5 bases). The germline V and J ends were trimmed by 5 bases and 3 bases, with 20 bases remaining between them. This CDR3 has 16 residues. Per germline, CDR1 PRHDT and CDR2 FYEKMQ (reference sequence). This chain's CDR3 is CASSPWVDRGHYEQYF. The CDR3 nucleotides are TGTGCCAGCAGCCCGTGGGTGGATAGGGGCCACTACGAGCAGTACTTC.

This clone was seen once. This chain joins TRBV5-1 and TRBJ1-2, with D possibly TRBD1 on 5 matching bases. Germline V gene data show CDR1 as SGHRS and CDR2 as YFSETQ. With 0 bases removed from V and 8 bases from J, the gap between germline ends came to 11 bases. This CDR3 contains 13 residues. Written as DNA, the CDR3 is TGCGCCAGCAGCTTGGAAGCAGGGATGGGCTACACCTTC. This codes for CASSLEAGMGYTF.

The CDR3 loop reads CASRRHPTYEQYF. The CDR3 nucleotides read TGTGCCAGCAGGCGACACCCGACCTACGAGCAGTACTTC. The chain uses TRBV27 and TRBJ2-7, with D unclear. From germline, CDR1 is MNHEY and CDR2 SMNVEV (reference sequence). The CDR3 contains 13 residues. The V end lost 6 bases, the J end lost 2 bases, and 11 bases lay between the germline ends.

J is TRBJ1-1 and V is TRBV30; 9 nucleotides align to TRBD1. Per the germline V gene, CDR1 is GTSNPN and CDR2 is SVGIG (reference sequence). The ends lost 3 bases at V and 4 bases at J; junction bases unmatched: 3. This CDR3 comprises 13 residues. CDR3 sequence reads: CAWRGQGGTEAFF. In DNA, the CDR3 is TGTGCCTGGAGGGGACAGGGTGGCACTGAAGCTTTCTTT.